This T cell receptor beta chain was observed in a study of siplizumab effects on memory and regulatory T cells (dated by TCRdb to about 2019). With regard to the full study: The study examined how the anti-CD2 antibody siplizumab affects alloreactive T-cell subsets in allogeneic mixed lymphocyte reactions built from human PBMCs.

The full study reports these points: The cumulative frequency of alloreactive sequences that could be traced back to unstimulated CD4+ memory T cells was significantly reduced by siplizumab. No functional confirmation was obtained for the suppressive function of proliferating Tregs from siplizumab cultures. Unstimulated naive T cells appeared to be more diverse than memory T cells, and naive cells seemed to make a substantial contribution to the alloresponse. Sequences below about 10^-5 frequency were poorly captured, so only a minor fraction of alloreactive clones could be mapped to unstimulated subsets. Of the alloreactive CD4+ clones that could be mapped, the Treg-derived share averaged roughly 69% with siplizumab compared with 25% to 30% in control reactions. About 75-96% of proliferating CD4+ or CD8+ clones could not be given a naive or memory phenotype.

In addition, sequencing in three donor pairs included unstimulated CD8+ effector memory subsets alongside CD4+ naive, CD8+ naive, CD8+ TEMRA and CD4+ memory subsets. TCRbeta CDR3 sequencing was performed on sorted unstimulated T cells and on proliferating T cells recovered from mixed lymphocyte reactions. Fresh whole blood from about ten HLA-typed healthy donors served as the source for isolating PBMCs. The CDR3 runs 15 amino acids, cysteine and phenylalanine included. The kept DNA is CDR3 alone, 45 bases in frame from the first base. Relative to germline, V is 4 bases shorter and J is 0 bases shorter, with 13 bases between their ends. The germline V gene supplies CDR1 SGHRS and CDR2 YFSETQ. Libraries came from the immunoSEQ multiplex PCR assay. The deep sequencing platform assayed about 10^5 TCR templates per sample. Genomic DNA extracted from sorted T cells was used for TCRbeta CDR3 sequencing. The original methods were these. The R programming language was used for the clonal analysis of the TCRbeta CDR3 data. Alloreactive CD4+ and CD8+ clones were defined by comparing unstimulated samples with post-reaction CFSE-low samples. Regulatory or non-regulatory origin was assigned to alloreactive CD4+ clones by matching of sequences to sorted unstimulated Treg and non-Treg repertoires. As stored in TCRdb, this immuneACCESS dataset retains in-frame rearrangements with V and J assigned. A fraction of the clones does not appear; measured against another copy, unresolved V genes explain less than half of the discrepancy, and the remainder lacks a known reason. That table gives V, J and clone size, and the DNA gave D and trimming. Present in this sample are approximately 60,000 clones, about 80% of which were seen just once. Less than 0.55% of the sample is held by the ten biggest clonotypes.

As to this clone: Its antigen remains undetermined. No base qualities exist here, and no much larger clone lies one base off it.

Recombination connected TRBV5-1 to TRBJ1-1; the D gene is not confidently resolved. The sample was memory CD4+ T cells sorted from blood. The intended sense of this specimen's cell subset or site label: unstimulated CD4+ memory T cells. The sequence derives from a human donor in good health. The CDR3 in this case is CASSDPDGLNTEAFF. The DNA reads TGCGCCAGCAGCGACCCCGACGGATTGAACACTGAAGCTTTCTTT.